Sequencing of this TCR beta chain was carried out in a study of CD8+ T cells in alopecia areata. Across the study: Tofacitinib exposure lasted 6 to 18 months, followed by 6 months off drug.

The length of the CDR3 is 13 residues. V shed 4 bases and J shed 3 bases, with 10 bases lying between them. The germline gives CDR1 SGHRS, CDR2 YFSETQ. Treatment in this sample: oral pan-JAK inhibitor, 5-10 mg twice daily. Alopecia areata patients gave lesional scalp punch biopsies and peripheral blood samples. CD4+ and CD8+ T cells were sorted from PBMCs stained for CD3, CD4 and CD8. Sequencing templates came from extracted RNA that was reverse transcribed into cDNA. The method was immunoSEQ multiplex PCR; TCRdb's version includes in-frame clones alone and lacks a portion of them. The sample shows some 160,000 clones, roughly 65% of them seen only once.

This receptor was identified in a human donor with alopecia areata. V and J are TRBV5-1 and TRBJ1-1; tentatively, D is TRBD1 (5 bases). The sample in question was CD4+ T cells sorted from blood, obtained at week 4, from a patient treated with tofacitinib. The CDR3 DNA is TGCGCCAGCAGCCTGGACACCTACACTGAAGCTTTCTTT. It encodes CASSLDTYTEAFF. The entire variable domain, with the rest obtained from reference TRBV5-1 and TRBJ1-1, is as follows: KAGVTQTPRYLIKTRGQQVTLSCSPISGHRSVSWYQQTPGQGLQFLFEYFSETQRNKGNFPGRFSGRQFSNSRSEMNVSTLELGDSALYLCASSLDTYTEAFFGQGTRLTVV.